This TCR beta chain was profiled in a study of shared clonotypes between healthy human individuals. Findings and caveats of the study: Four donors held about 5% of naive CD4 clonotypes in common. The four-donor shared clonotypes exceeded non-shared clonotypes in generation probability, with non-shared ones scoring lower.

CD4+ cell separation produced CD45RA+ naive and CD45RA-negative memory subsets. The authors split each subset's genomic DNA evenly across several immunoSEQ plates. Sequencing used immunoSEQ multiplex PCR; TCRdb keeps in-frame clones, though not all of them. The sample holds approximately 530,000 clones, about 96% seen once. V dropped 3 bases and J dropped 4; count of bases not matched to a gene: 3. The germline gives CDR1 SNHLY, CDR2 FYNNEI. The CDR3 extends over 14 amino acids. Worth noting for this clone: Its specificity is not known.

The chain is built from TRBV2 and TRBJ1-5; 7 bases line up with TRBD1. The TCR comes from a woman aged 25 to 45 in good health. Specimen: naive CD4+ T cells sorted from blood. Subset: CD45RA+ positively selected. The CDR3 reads CASSDVGQNQPQHF. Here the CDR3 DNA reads TGTGCCAGCAGTGATGTGGGACAGAATCAGCCCCAGCATTTT. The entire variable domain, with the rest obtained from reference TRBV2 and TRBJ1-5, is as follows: EPEVTQTPSHQVTQMGQEVILRCVPISNHLYFYWYRQILGQKVEFLVSFYNNEISEKSEIFDDQFSVERPDGSNFTLKIRSTKLEDSAMYFCASSDVGQNQPQHFGDGTRLSIL.